The 21 T cell receptor beta chains below come from one sample, sequenced in a study of spatial heterogeneity in lung cancer. TCRdb redid the calling of the 5' RACE reads with MiXCR, one entry per CDR3 protein. The data contain about 40,000 distinct CDR3 sequences, 5.2% of them singletons. As for time point: sample taken at primary tumor resection. Unsorted whole RNA of tumor, nontumor lung or frozen PBMC was sequenced. This specimen was PBMCs, taken at surgery. The receptors were gathered from a female donor with early-stage non-small cell lung cancer.

This clonotype was picked up many times. The V and J genes are TRBV28 and TRBJ2-3, with unresolved D. Trimming took off 4 bases at V and 2 bases at J, with 16 bases between the two ends. Germline loops: CDR1 MDHEN, CDR2 SYDVKM. CDR3 size: 16 residues. The CDR3 spells CASSSASGSYTDTQYF. DNA of the CDR3: TGTGCCAGCAGTTCCGCCTCCGGGTCTTACACAGATACGCAGTATTTT.

Ten or more counts support this clonotype. CDR3 loop: CASSPGDRPGEKLFF. The CDR3 region has the DNA TGTGCCAGCAGCCCGGGGGACAGGCCGGGGGAAAAACTGTTTTTT. This chain links TRBV9 with TRBJ1-4, with 8 bases matching TRBD1. CDR1 is SGDLS, CDR2 YYNGEE, per germline. The V gene end was trimmed by 4 bases and the J gene end by 8 bases; junction bases not matched to a gene: 10. The CDR3 has 15 residues.

This clonotype was found many times. The J gene is TRBJ2-7, the V gene TRBV20-1; D unresolved. The CDR3 has 14 amino acids. Trimming stripped 0 bases from V and 5 bases from J, with 14 bases between. Germline CDR1 is DFQATT and CDR2 is SNEGSKA (reference sequence). The CDR3 coding sequence is TGCAGTGCTAGAGATGCCCACGGAATCCACGAGCAGTACTTC. Its translation is CSARDAHGIHEQYF.

This clonotype showed up many times. The chain recombines TRBV5-1 with TRBJ2-5; 7 bases fit TRBD2. J lost 2 bases, V lost 4 bases, and 8 bases had no gene match. Germline assignment: CDR1 SGHRS and CDR2 YFSETQ. This CDR3 region has 15 residues. The CDR3 is CASSLKGTTQETQYF. Here the CDR3 DNA reads TGCGCCAGCAGCCTAAAGGGGACTACGCAAGAGACCCAGTACTTC.

With respect to this clonotype: Being one base from a much bigger clone, this may be a read error. This chain's CDR3 is CSFVVPGGETQYF. As DNA, the CDR3 is TGCAGCTTTGTGGTCCCTGGGGGGGAGACCCAGTACTTC. The rearrangement uses TRBV29-1 and TRBJ2-5, with a tentative D call TRBD2 (6 bases). Germline CDR1 SQVTM, CDR2 ANQGSEA. V was cut by 8 bases and J by 5 bases, with 18 bases left in between. The CDR3 runs to 13 residues.

This clonotype appeared many times. The V gene is TRBV9, the J gene TRBJ2-5; no reliable D call. V was clipped by 4 bases and J by 3 bases, with 13 bases between them. Germline V CDR1 and CDR2: SGDLS, YYNGEE. This CDR3 is 14 amino acids long. The CDR3 DNA sequence: TGTGCCAGCAGCCCCCCCGACTCCGAAGAGACCCAGTACTTC. As protein: CASSPPDSEETQYF.

This clonotype was found a few times. The CDR3 nucleotides read TGTGCCAGCAGTGGGACAGGGGGCACAGATACGCAGTATTTT. It codes for CASSGTGGTDTQYF. This rearrangement joins TRBV6-4 to TRBJ2-3, with 9 bases aligning to TRBD1. The CDR3 extends over 14 amino acids. Unmatched junction bases numbered 0, after V lost 4 bases and J lost 1 base. The V gene's germline CDR1 is MRHNA and CDR2 SNTAGT.

This clonotype was seen at least ten times. This sequence joins TRBV19 and TRBJ1-5; D might be TRBD1 (5 bases). Germline V gene data show CDR1 as LNHDA and CDR2 as SQIVND (reference sequence). This CDR3 spans 13 amino acids. Trimming left V 2 bases short and J 5 bases short, with 7 bases between. Here the CDR3 DNA reads TGTGCCAGTAGTATATCGGGGGATCAGCCCCAGCATTTT. Translation gives CASSISGDQPQHF.

This clonotype was picked up many times. The chain employs TRBV7-8 and TRBJ2-7, with D perhaps being TRBD1 or TRBD2 (5 bases each). The CDR3 has 13 amino acids. CDR1 is SGHVS, CDR2 FQNEAQ, per germline. Between the trimmed V and J ends, which lost 0 bases and 4 bases, there was a span of 7 bases. The CDR3, as DNA: TGTGCCAGCAGCTTAGCAGGGGAGTACGAGCAGTACTTC. Translated, it gives CASSLAGEYEQYF.

V is TRBV7-9 and J is TRBJ1-1; no firm D call. V lost 5 bases to trimming and J lost 2 bases, with 15 bases between them. There are 15 residues in the CDR3. The germline V gene encodes CDR1 SEHNR and CDR2 FQNEAQ (reference sequence). The CDR3 nucleotides are TGTGCCAGCAGCGACTCGGGGAAGGGAAACACTGAAGCTTTCTTT. This codes for CASSDSGKGNTEAFF.

This clonotype was recorded many times. The rearrangement joins TRBV2 to TRBJ2-1, with D possibly TRBD1 on 5 matching bases. The germline V and J ends were trimmed by 6 bases and 10 bases, with 19 bases remaining between them. This CDR3 is 14 amino acids long. The V gene's germline CDR1 is SNHLY and CDR2 FYNNEI. The CDR3 loop is CASSLRAGPGEQFF. Here the CDR3 DNA reads TGTGCCAGCAGCCTCCGGGCCGGCCCAGGGGAGCAGTTCTTC.

This clonotype was detected many times. The genes are TRBV5-1 and TRBJ1-1, with D hard to call. In germline, CDR1 is SGHRS, CDR2 YFSETQ. The V end was cut by 4 bases, the J end by 1 base, with 8 bases between. This CDR3 comprises 13 residues. Here the CDR3 reads CASSHDRNTEAFF. The DNA for the CDR3 is TGCGCCAGCAGCCATGACCGGAACACTGAAGCTTTCTTT.

This sequence joins TRBV12-3 or TRBV12-4 and TRBJ1-5; 8 bases align to TRBD1. The CDR3 covers 16 residues. Trimming removed 6 bases from V and 7 bases from J; junction bases left unmatched: 14. Here the CDR3 reads CASSPGQGPIGQPQHF. The DNA of the CDR3 is TGTGCCAGCAGCCCCGGACAGGGCCCCATTGGGCAGCCCCAGCATTTT.

This clonotype was counted at least ten times. This chain joins TRBV30 and TRBJ2-1; D ambiguous. Trimming shortened V by 2 bases and J by 0 bases, and 11 bases separated the two germline ends. The length of the CDR3 is 15 residues. Looked up from germline, CDR1 is GTSNPN and CDR2 is SVGIG (reference sequence). CDR3 protein: CAWSPVGRSYNEQFF. The CDR3 coding sequence is TGTGCCTGGAGTCCGGTAGGCCGCTCCTACAATGAGCAGTTCTTC.

The table lists this clonotype with many counts. The V call is TRBV2, the J call TRBJ2-2; D uncertain. The germline gives CDR1 SNHLY, CDR2 FYNNEI. V was shortened by 10 bases and J by 1 base, with 10 bases between the two germline ends. The CDR3 is 13 residues long. The CDR3 protein is CATLHRNTGELFF. In nucleotides, the CDR3 is TGTGCCACCCTGCACAGGAACACCGGGGAGCTGTTTTTT.

This clonotype is judged medium-sized. This chain links TRBV29-1 with TRBJ1-1, with 7 bases identical to TRBD1. Germline V gene lookup returns CDR1 SQVTM and CDR2 ANQGSEA. This CDR3 spans 13 amino acids. J was trimmed by 4 bases and V by 4 bases; bases with no gene match: 6. The CDR3 DNA is TGCAGCGTTGCGGAGGGGGCGAGCACTGAAGCTTTCTTT. Translated, it gives CSVAEGASTEAFF.

The table lists this clonotype with many counts. The V and J genes are TRBV29-1 and TRBJ1-4, with D hard to call. The ends were cut back, 7 bases at V and 5 bases at J, with 14 bases in the middle. CDR1 is SQVTM and CDR2 is ANQGSEA in the germline V gene. The length of the CDR3 is 13 residues. CDR3 bases: TGCAGCGGACGGGCTGCGGGGAATGAAAAACTGTTTTTT. It encodes CSGRAAGNEKLFF.

This clonotype was found many times. The chain links TRBV28 to TRBJ2-7; no reliable D call. Germline V lookup: CDR1 MDHEN, CDR2 SYDVKM. Trimming left V 6 bases short and J 6 bases short, with 18 bases between. CDR3 size: 14 residues. The CDR3 is CASRSKGFKVEQYF. The DNA of the CDR3 is TGTGCCAGCAGGTCTAAGGGCTTTAAAGTCGAGCAGTACTTC.

This clonotype has a handful of counts. V is TRBV7-2 and J is TRBJ2-7, with 7 bases matching TRBD2. The CDR3 covers 15 residues. The junction had 7 bases not matched to a gene; V was cut back by 1 base and J by 4 bases. Germline-derived CDR1 and CDR2 are SGHTA and FQGNSA. The CDR3 is CASSLGRGKLYEQYF. CDR3 coding DNA: TGTGCCAGCAGCTTAGGGCGGGGGAAGCTTTACGAGCAGTACTTC.

This clonotype was counted many times. V gene TRBV7-9 combines with J gene TRBJ1-2; D remains ambiguous. The V gene's germline CDR1 is SEHNR and CDR2 FQNEAQ (reference sequence). V was shortened by 5 bases and J by 5 bases, with 18 bases between the two germline ends. The CDR3 has 15 residues. The CDR3 reads CASSPSFDRWYGYTF. CDR3 DNA: TGTGCCAGCAGCCCCAGTTTCGACCGATGGTATGGCTACACCTTC. The complete variable domain, with remaining parts taken from reference TRBV7-9 and TRBJ1-2, reads DTGVSQNPRHKITKRGQNVTFRCDPISEHNRLYWYRQTLGQGPEFLTYFQNEAQLEKSRLLSDRFSAERPKGSFSTLEIQRTEQGDSAMYLCASSPSFDRWYGYTFGSGTRLTVV.

This clonotype has more than one count but fewer than ten. The genes are TRBV11-3 and TRBJ2-1; D gene uncertain. CDR1 is SGHNT, CDR2 YENEEA, per germline. Trimming removed 0 bases from V and 4 bases from J, with 4 bases in between. CDR3 length equals 13 residues. As DNA, the CDR3 is TGTGCCAGCAGCTTAGATCGATACAATGAGCAGTTCTTC. Translated: CASSLDRYNEQFF.